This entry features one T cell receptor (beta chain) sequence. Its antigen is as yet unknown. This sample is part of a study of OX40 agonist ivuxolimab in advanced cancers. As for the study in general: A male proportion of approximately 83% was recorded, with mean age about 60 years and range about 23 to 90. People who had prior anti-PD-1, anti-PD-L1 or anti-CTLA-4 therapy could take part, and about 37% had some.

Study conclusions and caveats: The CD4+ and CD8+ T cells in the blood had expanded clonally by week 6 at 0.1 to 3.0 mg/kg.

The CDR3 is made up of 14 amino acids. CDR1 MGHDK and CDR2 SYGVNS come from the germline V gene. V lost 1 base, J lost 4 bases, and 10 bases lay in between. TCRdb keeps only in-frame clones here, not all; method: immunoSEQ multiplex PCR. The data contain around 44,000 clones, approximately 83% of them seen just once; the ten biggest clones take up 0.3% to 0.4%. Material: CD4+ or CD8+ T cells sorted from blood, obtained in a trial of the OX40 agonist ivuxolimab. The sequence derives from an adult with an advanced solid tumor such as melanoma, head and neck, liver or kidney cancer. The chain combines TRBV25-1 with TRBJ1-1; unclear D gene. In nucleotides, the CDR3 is TGTGCCAGCAGTGAATTTGGAGGATTCACTGAAGCTTTCTTT. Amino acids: CASSEFGGFTEAFF.